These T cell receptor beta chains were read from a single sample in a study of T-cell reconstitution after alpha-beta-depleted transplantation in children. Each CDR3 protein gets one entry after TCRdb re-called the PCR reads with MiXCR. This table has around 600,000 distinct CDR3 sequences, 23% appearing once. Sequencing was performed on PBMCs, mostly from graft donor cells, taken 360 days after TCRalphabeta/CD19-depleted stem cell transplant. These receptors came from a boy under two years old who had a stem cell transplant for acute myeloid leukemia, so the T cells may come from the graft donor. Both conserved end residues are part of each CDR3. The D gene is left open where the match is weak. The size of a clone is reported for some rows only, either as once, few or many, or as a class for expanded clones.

CDR3 protein: CASSGGGKEAFF; V gene: TRBV6-1; D gene: NA; clone size: NA
CDR3 protein: CSATAWDKVYEQYF; V gene: TRBV20-1; D gene: NA; clone size: many
CDR3 protein: CASSHQTLYGYTF; V gene: TRBV6-2/TRBV6-3; D gene: NA; clone size: many
CDR3 protein: CASSYRGGASGANVLTF; V gene: TRBV6-5; D gene: NA; clone size: NA
CDR3 protein: CASSLELSPDEQFF; V gene: TRBV5-1; D gene: NA; clone size: NA
CDR3 protein: CAIRPLSGSYNEQFF; V gene: TRBV10-3; D gene: NA; clone size: few
CDR3 protein: CAISTGENYNEQFF; V gene: TRBV10-3; D gene: TRBD1; clone size: NA
CDR3 protein: CASSYTDLSGEQYF; V gene: TRBV6-5; D gene: NA; clone size: few
CDR3 protein: CSARRWNQPQHF; V gene: TRBV20-1; D gene: NA; clone size: few
CDR3 protein: CAIRTGTSSDEQFF; V gene: TRBV10-3; D gene: TRBD2; clone size: few
CDR3 protein: CSVGGSSYNEQFF; V gene: TRBV20-1; D gene: NA; clone size: many
CDR3 protein: CASSQDSEHQGLSHNEQFF; V gene: TRBV4-3; D gene: NA; clone size: NA
CDR3 protein: CSARRRDDDTEQFF; V gene: TRBV20-1; D gene: NA; clone size: few
CDR3 protein: CSARDQRGGDEKLFF; V gene: TRBV20-1; D gene: NA; clone size: few
CDR3 protein: CASRETSGSYNEQFF; V gene: TRBV5-5; D gene: TRBD2; clone size: few
CDR3 protein: CASSYFGTGDNEQFF; V gene: TRBV6-5; D gene: TRBD1; clone size: many
CDR3 protein: CSASLSRDREQFF; V gene: TRBV20-1; D gene: NA; clone size: many
CDR3 protein: CASSQSLDRWDEKLFF; V gene: TRBV4-3; D gene: NA; clone size: NA
CDR3 protein: CASSPPYGTQYF; V gene: TRBV7-3; D gene: NA; clone size: many
CDR3 protein: CSARGFDRGFEKLFF; V gene: TRBV20-1; D gene: TRBD1; clone size: few
CDR3 protein: CAISPGVSTEAFF; V gene: TRBV10-3; D gene: NA; clone size: NA
CDR3 protein: CATSGRDFTDTQYF; V gene: TRBV15; D gene: NA; clone size: few
CDR3 protein: CASSIPTGESYGYTF; V gene: TRBV19; D gene: TRBD1; clone size: NA
CDR3 protein: CASSELGTAHSGNTIYF; V gene: TRBV25-1; D gene: TRBD1; clone size: few
CDR3 protein: CASSLAPTTNAAMGQVSKTQYF; V gene: TRBV11-1; D gene: NA; clone size: NA
CDR3 protein: CASSFLGLAGGLNTGELFF; V gene: TRBV11-2; D gene: TRBD2; clone size: NA
CDR3 protein: CASSSPPRSPERFF; V gene: TRBV7-9; D gene: NA; clone size: NA
CDR3 protein: CASTELAGDDNEQFF; V gene: TRBV6-1; D gene: TRBD2; clone size: many
CDR3 protein: CASSYPQEQYF; V gene: TRBV6-2/TRBV6-3; D gene: NA; clone size: NA
CDR3 protein: CSVLPWGKGNTGELFF; V gene: TRBV29-1; D gene: NA; clone size: few
CDR3 protein: CASSAGQDVSYTF; V gene: TRBV2; D gene: TRBD1; clone size: NA
CDR3 protein: CASSPRVKQVIQETQYF; V gene: TRBV18; D gene: NA; clone size: many
CDR3 protein: CASSSLLGRGQETQYF; V gene: TRBV12-3/TRBV12-4; D gene: NA; clone size: NA
CDR3 protein: CRNLTGTDSYEQYF; V gene: TRBV29-1; D gene: TRBD1; clone size: NA
CDR3 protein: CASSEARTEFNEQFF; V gene: TRBV6-1; D gene: NA; clone size: NA
CDR3 protein: CASSRDRVNEQYF; V gene: TRBV12-3/TRBV12-4; D gene: TRBD1; clone size: NA
CDR3 protein: CATSRATLQYF; V gene: TRBV15; D gene: NA; clone size: NA
CDR3 protein: CASADSPQETQYF; V gene: TRBV28; D gene: NA; clone size: few
CDR3 protein: CASSDPFNSPLHF; V gene: TRBV6-1; D gene: NA; clone size: many
CDR3 protein: CSARGPRDSRYEQYF; V gene: TRBV20-1; D gene: TRBD1; clone size: few
CDR3 protein: CSARTSGTYNEQFF; V gene: TRBV20-1; D gene: TRBD2; clone size: few
CDR3 protein: CAICGSPTDTQYF; V gene: TRBV10-3; D gene: NA; clone size: many
CDR3 protein: CASSPPLTIWAGEAFF; V gene: TRBV28; D gene: NA; clone size: NA
CDR3 protein: CASTRLAGSHNEQFF; V gene: TRBV6-1; D gene: TRBD2; clone size: many
CDR3 protein: CASSLGGTYGYTF; V gene: TRBV7-8; D gene: NA; clone size: many
CDR3 protein: CASSPLEGLSTGELFF; V gene: TRBV3-1; D gene: NA; clone size: NA
CDR3 protein: CAEPSGGEPTYEQYF; V gene: TRBV6-1; D gene: TRBD2; clone size: NA